The source of this T cell receptor (beta chain) is a study of cytomegalovirus exposure and HLA in healthy donors. This CDR3 contains 12 residues. Germline-derived CDR1 and CDR2 are MGHDK and SYGVNS. V gave up 7 bases and J gave up 11 bases, with 17 bases separating them. With respect to this clone: Its antigen is unidentified.

With 60 Vbeta and 13 Jbeta primers, the PCR was carried out. Generated by immunoSEQ multiplex PCR, the TCRdb table keeps only in-frame clones and is missing some. The sample lists 95,000 to 110,000 clones; 70% to 80% were seen once. Study-wide results and caveats: One later analysis reportedly identified an Asian-associated ancestry cluster that showed fewer N-insertions than the approximately 700-donor mean. In a later analysis, V- and J-gene trimming of beta chains associated with a DCLRE1C missense variant, replicated independently. Rarity held for most TCR sequences, but there were some public TCRs that occurred in many donors. A later analysis by the authors found several of the most significant clusters apparently linked to common viral pathogens.

The sequencing sample was made of PBMCs. The source is a man between 18 and 29 years old in good health and CMV-seronegative. The chain is built from TRBV25-1 and TRBJ1-1; the D is unclear. The CDR3 spells CASTEGIGEAFF. The CDR3 DNA sequence: TGTGCCAGCACGGAGGGCATTGGGGAGGCTTTCTTT.